Shown below are 20 T cell receptor beta chains from a single sample sequenced in a study of cytomegalovirus exposure and HLA in healthy donors. In the PCR, 60 Vbeta and 13 Jbeta primers were used. Profiled with immunoSEQ multiplex PCR; TCRdb holds only in-frame clones, not every one. The table records 50,000 to 60,000 clones, about three quarters of them present only once. The sample taken for sequencing was PBMCs. Source of these receptors: a man aged 18 to 30 in good health and CMV-seronegative.

This sequence joins TRBV6-6 and TRBJ2-1; 10 bases agree with TRBD2. Germline V gene sequence: CDR1 MNHNY, CDR2 SVGAGI (reference sequence). V dropped 1 base and J dropped 5; count of bases not matched to a gene: 5. This CDR3 contains 16 residues. The DNA for the CDR3 is TGTGCCAGCAGTTACTGGACTAGCGGATCCAACAATGAGCAGTTCTTC. Translated: CASSYWTSGSNNEQFF.

The genes are TRBV6-5 and TRBJ2-7; D possibly corresponds to TRBD1 (5 bases). Trimming took off 0 bases at V and 3 bases at J, with 6 bases between the two ends. Germline CDR1 reads MNHEY; CDR2 reads SVGAGI. CDR3 size: 13 residues. The DNA of the CDR3 is TGTGCCAGCAGTTACTCAGGGGTCTACGAGCAGTACTTC. Translated: CASSYSGVYEQYF.

The chain recombines TRBV7-9 with TRBJ1-5; D is ambiguous. V lost 5 bases, J lost 0 bases, and 14 bases lay in between. The CDR3 loop spans 16 amino acids. CDR1 is SEHNR and CDR2 is FQNEAQ in the germline V gene (reference sequence). The CDR3 coding sequence is TGTGCCAGCAGCCCCGCGGGGATTCATAGCAATCAGCCCCAGCATTTT. Translating it yields CASSPAGIHSNQPQHF.

J is TRBJ1-1 and V is TRBV20-1; 7 bases align to TRBD1. CDR1 DFQATT and CDR2 SNEGSKA come from the germline V gene (reference sequence). The CDR3 has 11 residues. CDR3 residues: CIGTENTEAFF. CDR3 bases: TGCATAGGGACAGAGAACACTGAAGCTTTCTTT.

The chain uses TRBV5-6 and TRBJ1-1, with D unresolved. The CDR3 runs 14 residues. Trimming removed 0 bases at V and 2 bases at J, with 8 bases between. Per germline, CDR1 SGHDT and CDR2 YYEEEE. The CDR3 loop reads CASSLVVANTEAFF. Written as DNA, the CDR3 is TGTGCCAGCAGCTTGGTAGTTGCTAACACTGAAGCTTTCTTT.

This clone was detected only once. The genes are TRBV19 and TRBJ2-1, with TRBD1 as a possible D gene (5 bases). V was cut by 3 bases and J by 5 bases, with 17 bases left in between. In germline, CDR1 is LNHDA, CDR2 SQIVND (reference sequence). The CDR3 is 16 amino acids. The CDR3 sequence is CASSIRQGRGNNEQFF. For the CDR3, the DNA is TGTGCCAGTAGTATTCGGCAGGGTCGAGGAAACAATGAGCAGTTCTTC.

This chain links TRBV27 with TRBJ2-7; TRBD2 agrees at 9 bases. This CDR3 comprises 13 residues. CDR1 and CDR2 (germline): MNHEY, SMNVEV (reference sequence). J gave up 9 bases and V 1 base, and 4 bases lay outside the gene matches. This CDR3 reads CASSLFLAGTQYF. The CDR3 DNA reads as TGTGCCAGCAGTTTATTCCTAGCGGGAACGCAGTACTTC.

V usage is TRBV27 and J usage is TRBJ2-1; 13 bases fit TRBD2. The CDR3 spans 15 residues. Germline loops: CDR1 MNHEY, CDR2 SMNVEV (reference sequence). After removal of 6 bases from V and 7 bases from J, the junction contained 6 bases not matched to a gene. CDR3 region: CASSPGLAGRNEQFF. Written as DNA, the CDR3 is TGTGCCAGCAGCCCGGGACTAGCGGGACGTAATGAGCAGTTCTTC.

The genes are TRBV29-1 and TRBJ1-1; D gene uncertain. The ends were cut back, 3 bases at V and 1 base at J, with 3 bases in the middle. The CDR3 has 11 amino acids. Germline V gene data show CDR1 as SQVTM and CDR2 as ANQGSEA. As DNA, the CDR3 is TGCAGCGTTGACAGGAACACTGAAGCTTTCTTT. Its translation: CSVDRNTEAFF.

The rearrangement uses TRBV6-5 and TRBJ2-4; 7 positions match TRBD2. The germline CDR1 and CDR2 sequences are MNHEY and SVGAGI. V was pared by 8 bases and J by 9 bases, with 7 bases of the junction left unmatched. This CDR3 is built from 12 residues. The CDR3: CASEGRAGIQYF. The CDR3 bases are TGTGCCAGCGAGGGGAGGGCGGGCATTCAGTACTTC.

This clone was counted a few times. The V gene is TRBV6-5, the J gene TRBJ1-5; D ambiguous. Trimming removed 4 bases at V and 4 bases at J, with 11 bases between. Germline CDR1 MNHEY, CDR2 SVGAGI. The CDR3 covers 14 residues. The CDR3 DNA sequence: TGTGCCAGCAGTTTAGGAAACAGAAATCAGCCCCAGCATTTT. Amino acids: CASSLGNRNQPQHF.

The chain combines TRBV13 with TRBJ2-3, with 7 nucleotides matching TRBD2. The CDR3 has 14 residues. CDR1 is PRHDT, CDR2 FYEKMQ, per germline (reference sequence). After removal of 3 bases from V and 10 bases from J, the junction contained 10 bases not matched to a gene. The CDR3 is CASSLGLSSDPQYF. CDR3 nucleotide sequence: TGTGCCAGCAGCTTGGGACTAAGCTCAGACCCGCAGTATTTT.

V is TRBV27 and J is TRBJ1-2; TRBD1 matches at 8 bases. The CDR3 has 13 residues. With 5 bases clipped from V and 7 bases from J, the junction kept 6 bases outside the gene matches. Germline loops: CDR1 MNHEY, CDR2 SMNVEV (reference sequence). The CDR3 sequence is CASSPTGGSGYTF. The CDR3 coding sequence is TGTGCCAGCAGTCCCACAGGGGGTAGTGGCTACACCTTC.

The sample holds a few counts of this clone. The rearrangement uses TRBV6-4 and TRBJ2-3, with 11 bases matching TRBD2. Looked up from germline, CDR1 is MRHNA and CDR2 is SNTAGT. Trimming took 0 bases from V and 4 from J; bases not matched to a gene: 0. The CDR3 is 15 residues long. The CDR3 nucleotides are TGTGCCAGCAGTGACTCACTAGCGGGAGCAGATACGCAGTATTTT. Amino acid sequence: CASSDSLAGADTQYF.

V usage is TRBV29-1 and J usage is TRBJ2-7; 8 nucleotides line up with TRBD1. Looked up from germline, CDR1 is SQVTM and CDR2 is ANQGSEA. With 0 bases clipped from V and 3 bases from J, the junction kept 7 bases outside the gene matches. The CDR3 extends over 15 amino acids. The CDR3 nucleotides are TGCAGCGTTGAAGATCCGTGGGACAGGAGCTACGAGCAGTACTTC. Its translation: CSVEDPWDRSYEQYF.

The gene calls are TRBV29-1 and TRBJ2-5; tentative D call: TRBD1 (6 bases). Germline CDR1 reads SQVTM; CDR2 reads ANQGSEA. Trimming removed 6 bases from V and 5 bases from J, with 22 bases in between. The CDR3 spans 15 residues. This CDR3 reads CSVGDPQGFLETQYF. The CDR3 DNA follows: TGCAGCGTAGGGGACCCACAGGGTTTTCTCGAGACCCAGTACTTC.

The chain recombines TRBV30 with TRBJ1-1; 7 bases are a match to TRBD1. The ends lost 5 bases at V and 0 bases at J; junction bases unmatched: 3. CDR3 length: 13 residues. The germline CDR1 and CDR2 sequences are GTSNPN and SVGIG (reference sequence). CDR3 in DNA: TGTGCCTGGGTGGGACAGATGAACACTGAAGCTTTCTTT. It encodes CAWVGQMNTEAFF.

In this sample, this clone turned up a few times. Written as DNA, the CDR3 is TGTGCCAGCAGCCAGGGACAGGGAAGCAATCAGCCCCAGCATTTT. Translated, it gives CASSQGQGSNQPQHF. J is TRBJ1-5 and V is TRBV7-9, with 9 bases that match TRBD1. CDR1 is SEHNR and CDR2 is FQNEAQ in the germline V gene (reference sequence). The CDR3 length is 15 residues. V gave up 5 bases and J gave up 1 base; unmatched junction bases: 3.

This chain uses TRBV19 with TRBJ2-7; 9 nucleotides agree with TRBD1. The CDR3 extends over 14 amino acids. Looked up from germline, CDR1 is LNHDA and CDR2 is SQIVND (reference sequence). V was pared by 4 bases and J by 3 bases, with 4 bases of the junction left unmatched. The CDR3 is CASSKGQGRYEQYF. The CDR3 DNA reads TGTGCCAGTAGTAAGGGACAGGGTCGCTACGAGCAGTACTTC.

Concerning this clone: Because the CDR3 is missing its conserved closing phenylalanine or tryptophan, this is likely a read error. V is TRBV29-1 and J is TRBJ1-1; 9 bases align to TRBD1. V shed 6 bases and J 1 base; nucleotides not matched to a gene: 0. CDR1 and CDR2 from the germline V gene are SQVTM and ANQGSEA. This CDR3 has 12 amino acids. For the CDR3, the DNA is TGCAGCGTGGGACAGGGGAACACTGAAGCTTTCGTT. Protein: CSVGQGNTEAFV.